Below are 2 T cell receptor beta chains sequenced from a single sample in a study of blood T cell repertoires in COVID-19. The method was immunoSEQ multiplex PCR; TCRdb's version includes in-frame clones alone and lacks a portion of them. The table lists over 85,000 clones, approximately 86% of them singletons. The sequenced sample was peripheral blood. These receptors were collected from a man in his forties or fifties with active or convalescent COVID-19.

V is TRBV5-1 and J is TRBJ1-6, with D uncertain. The V and J ends lost 0 bases and 6 bases respectively, with 10 bases between them. The CDR3 has 15 amino acids. CDR1 and CDR2 from the germline V gene are SGHRS and YFSETQ. The CDR3 region is CASSLVGQSNSPLHF. The CDR3 DNA sequence: TGCGCCAGCAGCTTGGTTGGGCAGTCTAATTCACCCCTCCACTTT.

The chain joins TRBV5-8 to TRBJ1-5, with TRBD1 identical over 7 bases. Germline values: CDR1 SGHTS, CDR2 YDEGEE. Trimming removed 4 bases from V and 3 bases from J; junction bases left unmatched: 10. CDR3 size: 16 residues. The CDR3 DNA follows: TGTGCCAGCAGCATGGAGACAGGGACCTACAATCAGCCCCAGCATTTT. It is translated as CASSMETGTYNQPQHF.